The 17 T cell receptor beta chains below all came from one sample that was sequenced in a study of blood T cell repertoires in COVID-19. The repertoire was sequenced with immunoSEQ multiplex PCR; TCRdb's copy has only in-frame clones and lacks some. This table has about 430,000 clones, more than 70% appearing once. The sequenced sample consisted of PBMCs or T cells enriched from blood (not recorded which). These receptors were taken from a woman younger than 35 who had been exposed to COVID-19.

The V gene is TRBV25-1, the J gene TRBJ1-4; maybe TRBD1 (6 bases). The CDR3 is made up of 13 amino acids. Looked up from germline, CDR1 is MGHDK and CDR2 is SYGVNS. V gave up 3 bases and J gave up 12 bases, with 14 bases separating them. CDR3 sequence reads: CASSDPDRFQLFF. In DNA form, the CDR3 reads TGTGCCAGCAGTGACCCGGACAGATTCCAACTGTTTTTT.

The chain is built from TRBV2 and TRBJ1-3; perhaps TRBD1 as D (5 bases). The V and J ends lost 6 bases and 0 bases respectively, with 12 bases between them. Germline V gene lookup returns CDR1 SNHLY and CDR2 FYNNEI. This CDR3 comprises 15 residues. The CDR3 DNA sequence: TGTGCCAGCAGAGTAGACAGCATCTCTGGAAACACCATATATTTT. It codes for CASRVDSISGNTIYF.

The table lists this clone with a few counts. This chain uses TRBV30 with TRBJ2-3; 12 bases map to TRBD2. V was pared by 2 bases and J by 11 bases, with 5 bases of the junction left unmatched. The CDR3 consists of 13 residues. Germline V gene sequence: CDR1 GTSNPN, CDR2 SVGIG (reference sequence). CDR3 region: CAWSPTSGGGQYF. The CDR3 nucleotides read TGTGCCTGGAGTCCGACTAGCGGGGGCGGGCAGTATTTT.

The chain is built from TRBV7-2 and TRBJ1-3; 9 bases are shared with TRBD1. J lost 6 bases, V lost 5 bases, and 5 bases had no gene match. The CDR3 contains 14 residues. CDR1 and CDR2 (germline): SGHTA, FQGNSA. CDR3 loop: CASSIQGAENTIYF. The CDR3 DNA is TGTGCCAGCAGCATACAGGGGGCGGAAAACACCATATATTTT.

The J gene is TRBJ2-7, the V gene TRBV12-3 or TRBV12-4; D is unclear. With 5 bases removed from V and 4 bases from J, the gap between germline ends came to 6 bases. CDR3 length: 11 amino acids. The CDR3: CASSRVYEQYF. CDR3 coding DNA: TGTGCCAGCAGTCGAGTTTACGAGCAGTACTTC.

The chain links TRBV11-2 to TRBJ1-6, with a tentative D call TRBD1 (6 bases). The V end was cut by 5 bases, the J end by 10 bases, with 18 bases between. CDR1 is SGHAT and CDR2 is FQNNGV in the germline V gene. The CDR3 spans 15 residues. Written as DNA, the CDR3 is TGTGCCAGCAGCGCCGACACAGGGATAAGCTCACCCCTCCACTTT. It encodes CASSADTGISSPLHF.

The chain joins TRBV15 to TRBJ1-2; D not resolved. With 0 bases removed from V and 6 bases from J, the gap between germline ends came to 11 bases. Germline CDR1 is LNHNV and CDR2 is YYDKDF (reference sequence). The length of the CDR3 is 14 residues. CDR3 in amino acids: CATSRDLGDHGYTF. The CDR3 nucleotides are TGTGCCACCAGCAGAGATTTAGGAGACCATGGCTACACCTTC.

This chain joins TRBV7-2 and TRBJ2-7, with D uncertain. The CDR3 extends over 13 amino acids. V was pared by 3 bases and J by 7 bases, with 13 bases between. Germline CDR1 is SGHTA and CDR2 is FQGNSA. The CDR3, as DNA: TGTGCCAGCAGCTTCGACATCTCCGGTGAGCAGTACTTC. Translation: CASSFDISGEQYF.

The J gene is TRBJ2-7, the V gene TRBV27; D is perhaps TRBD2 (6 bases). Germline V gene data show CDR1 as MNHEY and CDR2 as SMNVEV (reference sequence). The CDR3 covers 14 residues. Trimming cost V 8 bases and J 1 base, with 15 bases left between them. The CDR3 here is CASGKRGVSYEQYF. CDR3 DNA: TGTGCCAGCGGCAAGCGCGGGGTTTCCTACGAGCAGTACTTC.

CDR3 residues: CASSLVSSVYEQYF. In DNA, the CDR3 is TGTGCCAGCAGCTTAGTAAGTAGCGTCTACGAGCAGTACTTC. The V gene is TRBV7-2, the J gene TRBJ2-7, with D maybe TRBD2 (5 bases). This CDR3 is built from 14 residues. From germline, CDR1 is SGHTA and CDR2 FQGNSA. Trimming removed 1 base from V and 3 bases from J, with 10 bases in between.

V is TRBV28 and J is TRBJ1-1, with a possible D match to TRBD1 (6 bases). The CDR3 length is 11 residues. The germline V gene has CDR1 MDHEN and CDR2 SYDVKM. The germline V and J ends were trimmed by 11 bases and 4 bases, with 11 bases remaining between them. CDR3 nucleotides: TGTGCCTCCAGGGGCATCACTGAAGCTTTCTTT. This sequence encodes CASRGITEAFF.

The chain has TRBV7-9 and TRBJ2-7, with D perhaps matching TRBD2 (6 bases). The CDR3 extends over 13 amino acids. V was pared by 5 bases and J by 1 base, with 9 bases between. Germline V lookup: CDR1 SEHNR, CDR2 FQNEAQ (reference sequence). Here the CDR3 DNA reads TGTGCCAGCAGCCCAGCGGGTTCCTACGAGCAGTACTTC. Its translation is CASSPAGSYEQYF.

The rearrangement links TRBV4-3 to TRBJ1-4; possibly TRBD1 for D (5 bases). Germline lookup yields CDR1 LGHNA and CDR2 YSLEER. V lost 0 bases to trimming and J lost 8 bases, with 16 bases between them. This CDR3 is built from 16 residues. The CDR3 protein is CASSQEFRQGWEKLFF. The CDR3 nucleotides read TGCGCCAGCAGCCAAGAGTTCCGGCAGGGATGGGAAAAACTGTTTTTT.

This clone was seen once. The CDR3 spells CASSLGQGAGFTEAFF. CDR3 DNA: TGCGCCAGCAGCTTGGGTCAGGGGGCTGGATTCACTGAAGCTTTCTTT. The chain links TRBV5-1 to TRBJ1-1, with 8 bases matching TRBD1. The CDR3 sequence is 16 residues long. The germline CDR1 and CDR2 sequences are SGHRS and YFSETQ. Unmatched junction bases numbered 8, after V lost 0 bases and J lost 4 bases.

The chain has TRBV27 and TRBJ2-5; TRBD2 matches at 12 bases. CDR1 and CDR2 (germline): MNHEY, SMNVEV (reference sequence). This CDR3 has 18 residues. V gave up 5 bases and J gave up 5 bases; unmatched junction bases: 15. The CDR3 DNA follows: TGTGCCAGCAGTCCCGACCCCGAGACTAGCGGGAGCGATGAGACCCAGTACTTC. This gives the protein CASSPDPETSGSDETQYF.

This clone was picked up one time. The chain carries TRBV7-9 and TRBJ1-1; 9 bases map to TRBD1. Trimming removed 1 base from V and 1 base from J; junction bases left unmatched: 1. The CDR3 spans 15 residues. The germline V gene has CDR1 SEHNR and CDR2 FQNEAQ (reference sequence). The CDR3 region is CASSLVGQGNTEAFF. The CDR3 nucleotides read TGTGCCAGCAGCTTAGTGGGACAGGGGAACACTGAAGCTTTCTTT.

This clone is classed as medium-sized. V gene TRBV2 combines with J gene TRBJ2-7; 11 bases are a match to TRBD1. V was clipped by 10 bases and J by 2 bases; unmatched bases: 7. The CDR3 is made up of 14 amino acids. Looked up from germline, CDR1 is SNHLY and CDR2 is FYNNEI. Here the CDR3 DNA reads TGTGCCACCTCGCCGGGACAGGGGGCCTACGAGCAGTACTTC. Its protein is CATSPGQGAYEQYF.